This T cell receptor (beta chain) was recovered during a study of graft-versus-host responses after intestinal transplantation. On this clone itself: What it binds is unknown.

Profiling relied on immunoSEQ multiplex PCR, and the TCRdb table lists in-frame clones only, not all of them. The sample lists fewer than 120,000 clones, around 95% occurring once. The CDR3 runs to 13 residues. Trimming took 5 bases from V and 7 from J, leaving 14 bases between them. Germline-derived CDR1 and CDR2 are MNHEY and SMNVEV (reference sequence). The sequencing used unstimulated CD8+ T cells sorted from spleen or lymph node cells, collected before intestinal transplant. The clonotype originates from a human donor who received an intestinal transplant. The rearrangement uses TRBV27 and TRBJ2-5; either TRBD1 or TRBD2 may supply D (6 bases each). Here the CDR3 reads CASSEQGGRTQYF. The CDR3 DNA is TGTGCCAGCAGTGAACAGGGAGGTCGGACCCAGTACTTC.